The 14 T cell receptor beta chains below come from one sample, sequenced in a study of blood T cells in healthy people across ages. Through a sample-barcoded 5' primer and a J-beta primer mix, a second PCR was run for roughly 6 to 11 cycles. TCRdb passed the 5' RACE reads through MiXCR, listing each CDR3 protein once. The sample records over 550,000 distinct CDR3 sequences, roughly 30% being singletons. The sequenced sample consisted of blood. The origin of the receptors is an elderly woman in good health.

For this clonotype: A much larger clone differs from this one at a single base, so this may be a read error. CDR3 loop: CANSQARVAGYTF. As DNA, the CDR3 is TGCGCCAACAGCCAAGCCAGGGTTGCTGGCTACACCTTC. This chain joins TRBV4-3 and TRBJ1-2; TRBD1 is a possible D gene (5 bases). The CDR3 runs to 13 residues. Germline loops: CDR1 LGHNA, CDR2 YSLEER.

As regards this clonotype: A much larger clone lies a single base off, so this may be a read error. V and J are TRBV7-2 and TRBJ1-6, with 7 positions matching TRBD1. CDR1 is SGHTA and CDR2 is FQGNSA in the germline V gene. The CDR3 length is 14 residues. V lost 6 bases, J lost 9 bases, and 8 bases stayed unmatched. In DNA, the CDR3 is TGTGCCAGCAGGCCCGACAGGGTGGCTTCACCCCTCCACTTT. It translates to CASRPDRVASPLHF.

This clonotype was detected ten times or more. This chain uses TRBV4-1 with TRBJ2-1, with a tentative D call TRBD2 (5 bases). V lost 6 bases to trimming and J lost 5 bases, with 20 bases between them. Per germline, CDR1 MGHRA and CDR2 YSYEKL. There are 16 residues in the CDR3. The CDR3: CASSLDRGLRHNEQFF. CDR3 DNA: TGCGCCAGCAGTCTCGATCGGGGTCTTCGTCACAATGAGCAGTTCTTC.

The CDR3 bases are TGTGCCAGCAGCCAAGAGCCTCGGACCGCCGCTCTGTTTTTT. Protein sequence: CASSQEPRTAALFF. This chain links TRBV3-1 with TRBJ1-4; D gene unclear. The germline V gene has CDR1 LGHDT and CDR2 YNNKEL (reference sequence). The V and J ends lost 0 bases and 14 bases respectively, with 16 bases between them. The length of the CDR3 is 14 residues.

This clonotype has at least ten counts. CDR3 DNA sequence: TGCGCCAGCAGCTTTTTGAAAAGGGCCGACAGGGCGGACACTGAAGCTTTCTTT. It translates to CASSFLKRADRADTEAFF. V gene TRBV5-1 combines with J gene TRBJ1-1, with 7 bases aligning to TRBD1. After removal of 2 bases from V and 3 bases from J, the junction contained 16 bases not matched to a gene. The CDR3 length is 18 residues. Germline lookup yields CDR1 SGHRS and CDR2 YFSETQ.

This clonotype appeared many times. This chain connects TRBV27 to TRBJ1-2; possibly TRBD1 for D (5 bases). V was pared by 3 bases and J by 5 bases, with 22 bases between. The CDR3 sequence is 17 residues long. The germline CDR1 and CDR2 sequences are MNHEY and SMNVEV (reference sequence). For the CDR3, the DNA is TGTGCCAGCAGTTTGGGAACTGGGACCCCGGGGCTTTATGGCTACACCTTC. Amino acids: CASSLGTGTPGLYGYTF.

The table lists this clonotype with a few counts. This chain links TRBV20-1 with TRBJ2-1; TRBD2 is a possible D gene (7 bases). The CDR3 consists of 17 residues. Germline CDR1 reads DFQATT; CDR2 reads SNEGSKA (reference sequence). V was cut by 6 bases and J by 0 bases, with 21 bases left in between. The CDR3 DNA is TGCAGTGCGTTTTCGTGGGCGGGGGCAAGCTCCTACAATGAGCAGTTCTTC. The encoded protein is CSAFSWAGASSYNEQFF.

The gene calls are TRBV6-1 and TRBJ2-3; D is possibly TRBD1 (6 bases). The CDR3 extends over 16 amino acids. CDR1 and CDR2 from the germline V gene are MNHNS and SASEGT. Trimming shortened V by 6 bases and J by 4 bases, and 20 bases separated the two germline ends. The CDR3 spells CASSHSGTLSADTQYF. In nucleotides, the CDR3 is TGTGCCAGCAGCCACTCCGGGACACTGAGCGCAGATACGCAGTATTTT.

This clonotype showed up just a few times. The V and J genes are TRBV5-1 and TRBJ1-2, with D perhaps matching TRBD1 (5 bases). Per the germline V gene, CDR1 is SGHRS and CDR2 is YFSETQ. The V end lost 0 bases, the J end lost 8 bases, and 14 bases lay between the germline ends. CDR3 length equals 14 residues. Here the CDR3 DNA reads TGCGCCAGCAGCTTGGAGGGCAGGGAAGGCGGCTACACCTTC. Protein: CASSLEGREGGYTF.

Points on this clonotype: This may come from a read error, since a much larger clone is one base off. This chain connects TRBV28 to TRBJ2-5; D uncertain. This CDR3 comprises 13 residues. CDR1 and CDR2 (germline): MDHEN, SYDVKM. The CDR3 protein is CAGSLGYPETQYF. The CDR3 region has the DNA TGTGCCGGCAGTTTGGGCTACCCAGAGACCCAGTACTTC.

Points on this clonotype: This may be a read error, as it is one base from a much larger clone. This rearrangement joins TRBV12-3 or TRBV12-4 to TRBJ2-1; the D is unclear. The CDR3 runs to 15 residues. Trimming cost V 2 bases and J 0 bases, with 8 bases left between them. This CDR3 is CASSLTQASYNEQFF. In DNA form, the CDR3 reads TGTGCCAGCAGTTTAACCCAGGCCTCCTACAATGAGCAGTTCTTC.

The chain recombines TRBV21-1 with TRBJ1-4. TRBV21-1 is noted as a pseudogene. The CDR3 sequence is 15 residues long. Here the CDR3 DNA reads TGTGCCAGCAGCAAAGAGAAGCAATTGGGCGAAAAACTGTTTTTT. Amino acids: CASSKEKQLGEKLFF.

With respect to this clonotype: Being one base from a much bigger clone, this may be a read error. V and J are TRBV5-1 and TRBJ1-2; D not resolved. This CDR3 spans 13 amino acids. Germline assignment: CDR1 SGHRS and CDR2 YFSETQ. DNA for the CDR3: TGCGCCAGCAGCTTGACCTCCCAAAATGGCTGCACCTTC. This sequence encodes CASSLTSQNGCTF.

The chain links TRBV20-1 to TRBJ2-1; TRBD2 is a possible D gene (5 bases). The CDR3 contains 11 residues. V was pared by 6 bases and J by 7 bases, with 10 bases between. Per germline, CDR1 DFQATT and CDR2 SNEGSKA (reference sequence). CDR3 region: CSAPLVNEQFF. CDR3 DNA: TGCAGTGCGCCACTAGTTAATGAGCAGTTCTTC.